This T cell receptor (beta chain) came from a study of early T cells in non-severe SARS-CoV-2 infection (dated by TCRdb to about 2021). For the study in its entirety: Bulk RNA from unsorted whole blood was used for TCR sequencing, so alpha and beta chains could not be paired. Paper-wide results and their limitations: VDJdb matching was skewed toward anti-spike CD8 responses, so virus-specific expansions were likely underestimated and private and CD4 specificities were missed.

As for this clonotype: The antigen it binds to is not known. Qualities for individual bases were not recorded, and no much larger clone is one base off.

This was a case-control study nested in a cohort of healthcare workers in London, UK, who had nasopharyngeal swab PCR tests and blood samples taken every week. Between 23 and 31 March 2020, the week of the UK lockdown, healthcare workers were enrolled and then followed up weekly for as long as 16 weeks. Libraries were built with 5' RACE. For sequencing, a NextSeq 500 was employed. The TCR library protocol attached unique molecular identifiers to individual cDNA molecules to correct for sequencing error and PCR bias. Sequencing covered both TCR alpha and beta chains, and within each sample the abundances of alpha and beta sequences were tightly co-correlated. The source study handled its data this way. Decombinator V4 was used to perform V gene, J gene and CDR3 annotation of TCR sequences. Expanded TCRs were defined as changing significantly between any two time points under a Poisson model with p below 0.0001. TCR abundances were normalised to the total number of TCRs sequenced per sample and expressed as counts per million. MAIT TCRs were defined by TRAV1-2 paired with TRAJ12, TRAJ20 or TRAJ33, and iNKT TCRs by TRAV10 paired with TRAJ18. VDJdb, accessed 1 November 2021, was searched for CMV, EBV and SARS-CoV-2 annotated TCRs, excluding TCRs annotated for multiple antigens. TCRdb redid the processing of the public reads, applying fastp at Q25 and MiXCR, and retained in-frame beta chains. Every entry covers one CDR3 protein and lists the most common genes and DNA from its rows. For this entry, the V and J calls and clone size follow TCRdb and not the study's own pipeline. This sample lists about 100,000 distinct CDR3 sequences; 8.5% to 14% were detected once. The biggest ten clones account for about 7.6% of the sample.

V loses 4 bases at its end and J loses 2 bases; junction bases beyond the gene matches: 6. The germline V gene provides CDR1 SGHRS and CDR2 YFSETQ. Measured from the cysteine to the phenylalanine, the CDR3 is 14 residues long. The CDR3 DNA has 42 bases and is translated from base 1. The sequenced sample was whole blood. Rearrangement joined TRBV5-1 to TRBJ2-7, with 7 bases matching TRBD1. This clonotype was sampled from an adult who was a healthcare worker with PCR-confirmed SARS-CoV-2 infection or an uninfected control (not recorded which). The CDR3 protein sequence reads: CASSPSGQAYEQYF. The DNA is as follows: TGCGCCAGCAGCCCATCCGGACAGGCCTACGAGCAGTACTTC.